This entry is about one TCR beta chain. The same CDR3 is also encoded by other DNA sequences in this sample. The sample comes from a study of blood T cell repertoires in COVID-19. CDR1 is MNHEY and CDR2 is SMNVEV in the germline V gene (reference sequence). CDR3 length equals 13 residues. V lost 3 bases and J lost 5, with 8 bases in between. Generated by immunoSEQ multiplex PCR, the TCRdb table keeps only in-frame clones and is missing some. The sample lists a few hundred thousand clones; about 85% were seen once. This chain connects TRBV27 to TRBJ2-1; possibly TRBD1 for D (5 bases). The TCR comes from a woman in her late teens or twenties with acute or convalescent COVID-19. The specimen sequenced was peripheral blood. The CDR3 nucleotides are TGTGCCAGCAGTTTCGACAGCAACAATGAGCAGTTCTTC. This gives the protein CASSFDSNNEQFF.